Listed here are 17 T cell receptor beta chains from one sample, sequenced in a study of Ad26.COV2.S vaccination and SARS-CoV-2 variants. The treatment here: 19 received Ad26.COV2.S at low or high dose, single or two shots; about five received placebo; per-sample allocation not given. Repertoires come from day 63 after the first vaccine or placebo injection. Repertoires were generated with immunoSEQ multiplex PCR, while TCRdb's copy carries only in-frame clones and drops some. In the table there are about 400,000 clones, around nine tenths of which are singletons. The sample consisted of peripheral blood, taken in a trial of Ad26.COV2.S vaccine versus placebo. These receptors came from a person between 18 and 60 years old who received the Ad26.COV2.S COVID-19 vaccine or a placebo.

The rearrangement uses TRBV5-4 and TRBJ1-2, with D maybe TRBD1 (6 bases). This CDR3 is built from 16 residues. V gave up 4 bases and J gave up 8 bases, with 24 bases separating them. Germline-derived CDR1 and CDR2 are SGHNT and YYREEE (reference sequence). This chain's CDR3 is CASSPAGQRALGGYTF. CDR3 DNA sequence: TGTGCCAGCAGCCCCGCCGGACAGAGAGCCCTTGGAGGCTACACCTTC.

This clone was seen once. The chain carries TRBV9 and TRBJ2-7; TRBD1 aligns across 8 bases. V lost 1 base to trimming and J lost 1 base; unmatched junction nucleotides: 10. The germline gives CDR1 SGDLS, CDR2 YYNGEE. CDR3 length equals 17 residues. Here the CDR3 DNA reads TGTGCCAGCAGCGTACACCCAGGGGGCGCCGGGTCCTACGAGCAGTACTTC. This encodes CASSVHPGGAGSYEQYF.

As to this clone: A read error may produce the germline difference seen at one junction end. The chain uses TRBV28 and TRBJ2-7, with D hard to call. CDR1 is MDHEN and CDR2 is SYDVKM in the germline V gene. The CDR3 length is 13 residues. DNA of the CDR3: TGTGCCAGCAGTTTTACAGAGACATACGCGCAGTACTTC. This sequence encodes CASSFTETYAQYF.

CDR3 in amino acids: CASGYERGTSGSYNEQFF. The CDR3 nucleotides are TGTGCTAGTGGTTACGAAAGGGGGACTAGCGGGAGTTACAATGAGCAGTTCTTC. The chain couples TRBV12-5 to TRBJ2-1; 14 bases agree with TRBD2. Unmatched junction bases numbered 9, after V lost 4 bases and J lost 4 bases. Germline CDR1 and CDR2: LGHNT and FRNRAP. The CDR3 sequence is 18 residues long.

The rearrangement joins TRBV30 to TRBJ2-1, with TRBD1 identical over 10 bases. V trimming: 4 bases; J trimming: 7 bases; junction bases outside the gene matches: 7. Per germline, CDR1 GTSNPN and CDR2 SVGIG (reference sequence). This CDR3 is 14 amino acids long. CDR3 DNA sequence: TGTGCCTGGATTCCGGGACAGGGGTGGAATGAGCAGTTCTTC. Encoded protein: CAWIPGQGWNEQFF. Looking up the rest from reference TRBV30 and TRBJ2-1 gives the full variable domain: SQTIHQWPATLVQPVGSPLSLECTVEGTSNPNLYWYRQAAGRGLQLLFYSVGIGQISSEVPQNLSASRPQDRQFILSSKKLLLSDSGFYLCAWIPGQGWNEQFFGPGTRLTVL.

The CDR3 spells CAWSEGFFPYNEQFF. CDR3 coding DNA: TGTGCCTGGAGTGAGGGCTTCTTCCCCTACAATGAGCAGTTCTTC. The chain is built from TRBV30 and TRBJ2-1; no definite D call. CDR3 length equals 15 residues. Germline-derived CDR1 and CDR2 are GTSNPN and SVGIG (reference sequence). V lost 1 base, J lost 2 bases, and 12 bases lay in between. Full variable domain (outside the CDR3, taken from reference TRBV30 and TRBJ2-1): SQTIHQWPATLVQPVGSPLSLECTVEGTSNPNLYWYRQAAGRGLQLLFYSVGIGQISSEVPQNLSASRPQDRQFILSSKKLLLSDSGFYLCAWSEGFFPYNEQFFGPGTRLTVL.

J is TRBJ2-1 and V is TRBV5-1, with D possibly being TRBD2 (5 bases). The V end lost 0 bases, the J end lost 4 bases, and 11 bases lay between the germline ends. CDR1 and CDR2 (germline): SGHRS, YFSETQ. The CDR3 has 15 residues. The CDR3 DNA reads TGCGCCAGCAGCTTGGAGGAGCGGACGTACAATGAGCAGTTCTTC. Protein: CASSLEERTYNEQFF.

The chain couples TRBV2 to TRBJ2-2; D is perhaps TRBD1 or TRBD2 (6 bases each). Germline V gene data show CDR1 as SNHLY and CDR2 as FYNNEI. The CDR3 covers 15 residues. CDR3 amino acids: CATRRGDANTGELFF. CDR3 DNA: TGTGCGACCAGAAGGGGGGACGCGAACACCGGGGAGCTGTTTTTT.

This chain joins TRBV5-1 and TRBJ2-7; 7 bases map to TRBD2. The CDR3 is 12 amino acids. Germline V lookup: CDR1 SGHRS, CDR2 YFSETQ. V shed 0 bases, J shed 7 bases, and the junction held 1 base outside the gene matches. The CDR3 is CASSLDGREQYF. CDR3 in DNA: TGCGCCAGCAGCTTGGACGGGAGGGAGCAGTACTTC. The variable domain in full, with the rest retrieved from reference TRBV5-1 and TRBJ2-7, is KAGVTQTPRYLIKTRGQQVTLSCSPISGHRSVSWYQQTPGQGLQFLFEYFSETQRNKGNFPGRFSGRQFSNSRSEMNVSTLELGDSALYLCASSLDGREQYFGPGTRLTVT.

With respect to this clone: Different DNA sequences within this sample yield the same CDR3. The chain employs TRBV6-5 and TRBJ1-5; no firm D call. Deletions cut 6 bases from V and 2 bases from J, with 8 bases between. CDR1 is MNHEY, CDR2 SVGAGI, per germline. The CDR3 contains 13 residues. CDR3: CASRLGGNQPQHF. Written as DNA, the CDR3 is TGTGCCAGCAGATTGGGAGGCAATCAGCCCCAGCATTTT.

The chain couples TRBV7-3 to TRBJ2-1, with TRBD2 matching 10 bases. Germline CDR1 is SGHTA and CDR2 is FQGTGA. J gave up 4 bases and V 5 bases, and 8 bases lay outside the gene matches. The CDR3 consists of 16 residues. CDR3 loop: CASSPEGLADYNEQFF. The DNA of the CDR3 is TGTGCCAGCAGCCCCGAAGGACTAGCGGATTACAATGAGCAGTTCTTC.

The rearrangement links TRBV14 to TRBJ2-6; D not resolved. V was cut by 4 bases and J by 4 bases, with 17 bases left in between. Germline V gene lookup returns CDR1 SGHDN and CDR2 FVKESK. The CDR3 covers 17 residues. The CDR3 bases are TGTGCCAGCAGCCCTTACGGGTCTCTACTAGGGGCCAACGTCCTGACTTTC. It codes for CASSPYGSLLGANVLTF.

This CDR3 reads CASRTFRQGENSPLHF. In DNA, the CDR3 is TGTGCCAGCAGAACTTTCCGCCAGGGGGAAAATTCACCCCTCCACTTT. The chain recombines TRBV27 with TRBJ1-6, with 7 bases lining up with TRBD1. The CDR3 consists of 16 residues. J lost 7 bases, V lost 6 bases, and 12 bases had no gene match. CDR1 and CDR2 from the germline V gene are MNHEY and SMNVEV (reference sequence).

The rearrangement joins TRBV11-2 to TRBJ2-2; TRBD2 matches at 8 bases. Germline V lookup: CDR1 SGHAT, CDR2 FQNNGV. V gave up 2 bases and J gave up 6 bases; unmatched junction bases: 11. The CDR3 is 17 amino acids. CDR3 sequence reads: CASSLMSSGSIPGELFF. The DNA for the CDR3 is TGTGCCAGCAGCTTAATGTCCAGCGGGAGTATCCCCGGGGAGCTGTTTTTT.

This sequence joins TRBV6-6 and TRBJ2-6; D remains ambiguous. From germline, CDR1 is MNHNY and CDR2 SVGAGI (reference sequence). The CDR3 covers 13 residues. The ends were cut back, 5 bases at V and 3 bases at J, with 5 bases in the middle. Here the CDR3 DNA reads TGTGCCAGCAGTATGTTTGGGGCCAACGTCCTGACTTTC. This encodes CASSMFGANVLTF.

This clone was seen only once. The chain couples TRBV15 to TRBJ1-1; D gene ambiguous. CDR3 length equals 14 residues. CDR1 LNHNV and CDR2 YYDKDF come from the germline V gene (reference sequence). Trimming stripped 5 bases from V and 1 base from J, with 11 bases between. The CDR3 here is CATSLRTENTEAFF. CDR3 in DNA: TGTGCCACCAGCCTACGGACGGAGAACACTGAAGCTTTCTTT.

The CDR3 region is CASRRQPSSYNSPLHF. CDR3 DNA: TGTGCCAGCCGTCGACAGCCCAGCTCCTATAATTCACCCCTCCACTTT. The chain uses TRBV7-6 and TRBJ1-6; D is perhaps TRBD1 (5 bases). From germline, CDR1 is SGHVS and CDR2 FNYEAQ. Trimming removed 8 bases at V and 0 bases at J, with 14 bases between. This CDR3 has 16 amino acids.